This TCR beta chain stems from a study of blood T cell repertoires in COVID-19. For the study at large: Sites across the United States, Italy and Spain contributed samples from acute and convalescent COVID-19. The cDNA or gDNA used as material had been derived from T cells, B-cell-depleted T cells, or PBMCs.

Per the original data handling: Estimates of nucleated cell counts were drawn from the amplification of reference gene primers. Some clones are missing from TCRdb's copy, which holds only in-frame ones; the method was immunoSEQ multiplex PCR. The V and J calls and clone size are taken from that table; D and trimming were inferred from the DNA. Of under 150,000 clones listed, approximately 84% are singletons. The V gene's germline CDR1 is LGHDT and CDR2 YNNKEL (reference sequence). The CDR3 spans 16 residues. Trimming stripped 4 bases from V and 1 base from J, with 15 bases between. The clonotype originates from a human donor in a cohort sampled during active COVID-19. The rearrangement links TRBV3-1 (or the pseudogene TRBV3-2) to TRBJ2-3; D may be TRBD2 (7 bases). The sequencing input was peripheral blood. CDR3 residues: CASSPRGGLRTDTQYF. The CDR3 bases are TGTGCCAGCAGCCCGAGGGGGGGGCTCCGCACAGATACGCAGTATTTT.